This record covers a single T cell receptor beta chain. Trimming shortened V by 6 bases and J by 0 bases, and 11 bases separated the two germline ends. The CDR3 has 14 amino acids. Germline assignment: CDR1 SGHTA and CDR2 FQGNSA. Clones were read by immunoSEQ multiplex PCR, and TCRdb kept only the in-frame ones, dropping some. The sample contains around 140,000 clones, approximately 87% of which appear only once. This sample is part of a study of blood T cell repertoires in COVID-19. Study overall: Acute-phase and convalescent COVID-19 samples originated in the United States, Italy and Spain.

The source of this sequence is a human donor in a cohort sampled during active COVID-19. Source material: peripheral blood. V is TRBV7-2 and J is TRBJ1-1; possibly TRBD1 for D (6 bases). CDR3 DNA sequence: TGTGCCAGCAGGTTGGGACAATTGAACACTGAAGCTTTCTTT. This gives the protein CASRLGQLNTEAFF.